This section outlines one T cell receptor (beta chain) sequence together with its context. The assay was immunoSEQ multiplex PCR, and TCRdb's table has in-frame clones only and misses some. The sample holds 200,000 to 250,000 clones, roughly 79% seen once. This sample is drawn from a study of blood T cell repertoires in COVID-19. There are 11 residues in the CDR3. The V end lost 4 bases, the J end lost 5 bases, and 5 bases lay between the germline ends. The germline gives CDR1 SQVTM, CDR2 ANQGSEA. The specimen was peripheral blood. V usage is TRBV29-1 and J usage is TRBJ2-2; D perhaps matches TRBD2 (5 bases). The origin of this receptor is an elderly woman with COVID-19, enrolled during active disease. The CDR3 region is CSVGETGELFF. The DNA for the CDR3 is TGCAGCGTTGGGGAGACCGGGGAGCTGTTTTTT.